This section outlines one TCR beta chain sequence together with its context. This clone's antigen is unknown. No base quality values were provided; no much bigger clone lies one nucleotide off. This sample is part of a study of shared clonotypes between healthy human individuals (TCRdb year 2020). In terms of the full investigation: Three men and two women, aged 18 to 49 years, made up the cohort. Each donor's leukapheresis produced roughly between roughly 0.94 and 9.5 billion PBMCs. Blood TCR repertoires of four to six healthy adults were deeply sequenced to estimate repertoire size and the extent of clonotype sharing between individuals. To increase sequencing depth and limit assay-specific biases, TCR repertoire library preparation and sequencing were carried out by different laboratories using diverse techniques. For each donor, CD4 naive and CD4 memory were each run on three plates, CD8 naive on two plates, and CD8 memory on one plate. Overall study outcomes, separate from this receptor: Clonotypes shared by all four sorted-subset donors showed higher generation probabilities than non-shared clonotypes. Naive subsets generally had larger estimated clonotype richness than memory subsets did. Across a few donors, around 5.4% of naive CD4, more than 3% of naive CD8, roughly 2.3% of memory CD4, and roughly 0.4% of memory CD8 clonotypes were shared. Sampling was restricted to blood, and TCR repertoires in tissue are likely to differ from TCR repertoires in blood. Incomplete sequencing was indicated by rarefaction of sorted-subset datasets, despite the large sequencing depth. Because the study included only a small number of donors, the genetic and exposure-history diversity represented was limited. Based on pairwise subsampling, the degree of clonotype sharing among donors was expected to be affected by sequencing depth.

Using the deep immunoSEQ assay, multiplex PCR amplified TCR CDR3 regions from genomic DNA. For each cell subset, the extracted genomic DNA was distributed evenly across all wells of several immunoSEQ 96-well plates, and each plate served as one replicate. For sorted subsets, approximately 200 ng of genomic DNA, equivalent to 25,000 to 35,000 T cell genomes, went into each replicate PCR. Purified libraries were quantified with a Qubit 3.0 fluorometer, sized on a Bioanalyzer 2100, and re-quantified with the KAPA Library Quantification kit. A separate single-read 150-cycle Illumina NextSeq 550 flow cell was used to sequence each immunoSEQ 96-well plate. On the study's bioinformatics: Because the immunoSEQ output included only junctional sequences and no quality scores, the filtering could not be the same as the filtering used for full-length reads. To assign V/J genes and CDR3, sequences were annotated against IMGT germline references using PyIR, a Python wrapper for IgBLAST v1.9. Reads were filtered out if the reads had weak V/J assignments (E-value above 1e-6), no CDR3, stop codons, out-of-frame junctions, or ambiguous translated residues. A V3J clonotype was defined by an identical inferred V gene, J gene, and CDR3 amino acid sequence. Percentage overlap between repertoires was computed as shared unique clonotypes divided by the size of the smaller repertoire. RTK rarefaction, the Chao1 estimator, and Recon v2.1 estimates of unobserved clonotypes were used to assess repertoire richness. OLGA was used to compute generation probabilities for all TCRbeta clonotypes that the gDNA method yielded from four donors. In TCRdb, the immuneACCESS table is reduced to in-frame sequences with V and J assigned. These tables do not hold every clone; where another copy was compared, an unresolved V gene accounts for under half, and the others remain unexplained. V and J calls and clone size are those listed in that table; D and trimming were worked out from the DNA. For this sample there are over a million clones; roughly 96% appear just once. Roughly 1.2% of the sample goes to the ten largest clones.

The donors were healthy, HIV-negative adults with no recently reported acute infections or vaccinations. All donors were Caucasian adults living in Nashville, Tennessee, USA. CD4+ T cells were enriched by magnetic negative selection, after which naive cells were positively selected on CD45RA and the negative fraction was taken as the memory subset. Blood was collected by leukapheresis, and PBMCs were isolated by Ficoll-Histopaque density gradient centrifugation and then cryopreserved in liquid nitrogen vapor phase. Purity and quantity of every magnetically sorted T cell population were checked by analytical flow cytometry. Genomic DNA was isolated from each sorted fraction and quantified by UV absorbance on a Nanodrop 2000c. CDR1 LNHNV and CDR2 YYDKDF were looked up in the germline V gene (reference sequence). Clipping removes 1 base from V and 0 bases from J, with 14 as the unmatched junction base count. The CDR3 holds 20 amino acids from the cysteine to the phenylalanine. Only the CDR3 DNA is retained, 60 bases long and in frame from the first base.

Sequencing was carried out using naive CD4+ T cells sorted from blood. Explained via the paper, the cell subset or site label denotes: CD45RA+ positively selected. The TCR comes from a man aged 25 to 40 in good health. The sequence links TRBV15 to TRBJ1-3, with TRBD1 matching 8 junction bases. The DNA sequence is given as TGTGCCACCAGCAGAGGAATATATCCGGGACAGGCGATCTCTGGAAACACCATATATTTT. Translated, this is CATSRGIYPGQAISGNTIYF.